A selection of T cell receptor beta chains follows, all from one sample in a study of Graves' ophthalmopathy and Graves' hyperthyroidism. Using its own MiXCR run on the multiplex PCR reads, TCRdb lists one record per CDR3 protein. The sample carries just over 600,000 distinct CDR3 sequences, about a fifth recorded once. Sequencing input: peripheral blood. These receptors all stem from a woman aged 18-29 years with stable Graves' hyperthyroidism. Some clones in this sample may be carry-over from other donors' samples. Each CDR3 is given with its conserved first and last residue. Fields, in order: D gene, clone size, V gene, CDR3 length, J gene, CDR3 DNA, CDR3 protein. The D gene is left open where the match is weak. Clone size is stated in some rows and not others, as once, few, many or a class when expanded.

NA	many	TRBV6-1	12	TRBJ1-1	TGTGCCAGCAGCTCTAACAGGGCTGAAGCTTTCTTT	CASSSNRAEAFF
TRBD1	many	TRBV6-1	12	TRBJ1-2	TGTGCCAGCGGACAGGCCCCCTATGGCTACACCTTC	CASGQAPYGYTF
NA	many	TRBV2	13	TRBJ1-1	TGTGCCAGCCGTGAACAGATGAACACTGAAGCTTTCTTT	CASREQMNTEAFF
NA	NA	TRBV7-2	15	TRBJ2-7	TGTGCCAGCAGCTTAGCTCCGGACCTAAACTACGAGCAGTACTTC	CASSLAPDLNYEQYF
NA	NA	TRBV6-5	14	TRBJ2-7	TGTGCCAGCAGTTATTTGGACTCCGCCTACGAGCAGTACTTC	CASSYLDSAYEQYF
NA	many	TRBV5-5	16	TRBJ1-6	TGTGCCAGCAGCTTGGCGGTGGGAACCTATAATTCACCCCTCCACTTT	CASSLAVGTYNSPLHF
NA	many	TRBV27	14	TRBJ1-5	TGTGCCAGCAAGACAGCCGCTAGCAATCAGCCCCAGCATTTT	CASKTAASNQPQHF
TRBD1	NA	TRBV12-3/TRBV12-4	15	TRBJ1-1	TGTGCCAGCAGTTTTACGGGACAGGGAGGAACTGAAGCTTTCTTT	CASSFTGQGGTEAFF
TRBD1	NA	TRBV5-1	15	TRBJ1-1	TGCGCCAGCAGCCCCGCCGGGACAGGGAACACTGAAGCTTTCTTT	CASSPAGTGNTEAFF
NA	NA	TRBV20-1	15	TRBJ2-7	TGCAGTGCTAGAAGACCTCGACGTTTGACCTACGAGCAGTACTTC	CSARRPRRLTYEQYF
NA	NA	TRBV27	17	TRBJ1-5	TGTGCCAGCAGCCTCCTTAGTGGGGGCTTAAGCAATCAGCCCCAGCATTTT	CASSLLSGGLSNQPQHF